This passage covers 24 T cell receptor beta chains from one sample sequenced in a study of blood T cell repertoires in COVID-19. Only in-frame clones appear in the TCRdb table, and some are missing; sequencing was by immunoSEQ multiplex PCR. This table has 200,000 to 250,000 clones, about 90% appearing once. The specimen was PBMCs or T cells enriched from blood (not recorded which). The source is a young man who had recovered from COVID-19.

The chain couples TRBV28 to TRBJ1-2; 7 bases align to TRBD1. Unmatched junction bases numbered 7, after V lost 1 base and J lost 2 bases. The CDR3 runs 16 residues. Germline CDR1 reads MDHEN; CDR2 reads SYDVKM. For the CDR3, the DNA is TGTGCCAGCAGTTTATCTATCTGGGACAGAAACTATGGCTACACCTTC. Its translation: CASSLSIWDRNYGYTF.

This clone has just one count. The gene calls are TRBV9 and TRBJ1-2; the D is unclear. V lost 2 bases to trimming and J lost 8 bases, with 22 bases between them. The CDR3 contains 16 residues. Germline-derived CDR1 and CDR2 are SGDLS and YYNGEE. For the CDR3, the DNA is TGTGCCAGCAGCGTGAATTCGGGAGATATCGACCTAGGCTACACCTTC. Its protein product is CASSVNSGDIDLGYTF.

This chain's CDR3 is CASSLAGTSGSPLHF. As DNA, the CDR3 is TGTGCCAGCAGCTTAGCCGGGACATCGGGTTCACCCCTCCACTTT. The rearrangement links TRBV7-9 to TRBJ1-6; weak D call: TRBD1 (6 bases). The CDR3 has 15 amino acids. Trimming stripped 0 bases from V and 9 bases from J, with 12 bases between. Per the germline V gene, CDR1 is SEHNR and CDR2 is FQNEAQ (reference sequence).

This clone was seen more than once but under ten times. The CDR3 sequence is CASSLEGAGQETQYF. The DNA for the CDR3 is TGTGCCAGCAGCTTGGAAGGGGCCGGGCAAGAGACCCAGTACTTC. The V gene is TRBV5-6, the J gene TRBJ2-5; D possibly corresponds to TRBD1 (5 bases). Trimming shortened V by 0 bases and J by 2 bases, and 11 bases separated the two germline ends. The germline V gene has CDR1 SGHDT and CDR2 YYEEEE. This CDR3 is 15 amino acids long.

The chain links TRBV2 to TRBJ2-3; TRBD2 matches 8 bases. The V gene's germline CDR1 is SNHLY and CDR2 FYNNEI. The ends lost 6 bases at V and 3 bases at J; junction bases unmatched: 8. This CDR3 comprises 15 residues. The CDR3: CASRPGTRQTDTQYF. As DNA, the CDR3 is TGTGCCAGCAGACCCGGGACTAGGCAGACAGATACGCAGTATTTT.

The chain joins TRBV18 to TRBJ2-5; 8 bases align to TRBD1. Germline V gene lookup returns CDR1 KGHSH and CDR2 LQKENI. The CDR3 is made up of 17 amino acids. Unmatched junction bases numbered 15, after V lost 4 bases and J lost 5 bases. The CDR3 region has the DNA TGTGCCAGCTCACATCAACATCAGACAGGGGTCGGGGAGACCCAGTACTTC. Its protein is CASSHQHQTGVGETQYF.

The rearrangement links TRBV10-3 to TRBJ2-7; 7 bases match TRBD1. Germline V gene lookup returns CDR1 ENHRY and CDR2 SYGVKD. V dropped 8 bases and J dropped 5; count of bases not matched to a gene: 15. The CDR3 extends over 15 amino acids. The CDR3 here is CAIRGRAGGYDEQYF. The CDR3 coding sequence is TGTGCCATCCGGGGCCGAGCAGGGGGATACGACGAGCAGTACTTC.

The V and J genes are TRBV10-1 and TRBJ2-7; 7 positions agree with TRBD2. The germline V gene encodes CDR1 WNHNN and CDR2 SYGVQD (reference sequence). This CDR3 spans 12 amino acids. Trimming at V came to 6 bases and at J to 6 bases, leaving 5 bases not matched to a gene. CDR3 nucleotides: TGCGCCAGCAGCGTGGGGGAGGGCGAGCAGTACTTC. This encodes CASSVGEGEQYF.

The chain couples TRBV9 to TRBJ2-7, with D possibly matching TRBD2 (6 bases). The V end was cut by 0 bases, the J end by 6 bases, with 10 bases between. Looked up from germline, CDR1 is SGDLS and CDR2 is YYNGEE. This CDR3 contains 13 residues. This chain's CDR3 is CASSVGGLFEQYF. The CDR3 DNA is TGTGCCAGCAGCGTAGGGGGACTCTTCGAGCAGTACTTC.

This chain links TRBV7-8 with TRBJ1-1; D possibly corresponds to TRBD1 (5 bases). CDR3 length: 15 residues. V was cut by 2 bases and J by 5 bases, with 15 bases left in between. Germline lookup yields CDR1 SGHVS and CDR2 FQNEAQ. The CDR3 protein is CASSLLRGRRTEAFF. The CDR3 nucleotides are TGTGCCAGCAGCTTACTGCGGGGACGTCGTACTGAAGCTTTCTTT.

The J gene is TRBJ2-7, the V gene TRBV19; TRBD2 aligns across 12 bases. The V gene end was trimmed by 5 bases and the J gene end by 6 bases; junction bases not matched to a gene: 8. Looked up from germline, CDR1 is LNHDA and CDR2 is SQIVND (reference sequence). This CDR3 has 15 residues. CDR3 coding DNA: TGTGCCAGTAGTTCGGTGGCTAGCGGGAGGGGCGAGCAGTACTTC. Translation gives CASSSVASGRGEQYF.

J is TRBJ2-1 and V is TRBV7-9, with 10 bases lining up with TRBD1. The CDR3 spans 17 residues. V trimming: 4 bases; J trimming: 9 bases; junction bases outside the gene matches: 15. Germline V CDR1 and CDR2: SEHNR, FQNEAQ (reference sequence). CDR3 region: CASSYPPGTGERGEQFF. For the CDR3, the DNA is TGTGCCAGCAGCTACCCCCCCGGGACAGGGGAACGGGGTGAGCAGTTCTTC.

J is TRBJ2-5 and V is TRBV3-1 (or the pseudogene TRBV3-2); D perhaps matches TRBD1 (5 bases). Trimming removed 0 bases from V and 13 bases from J, with 18 bases in between. This CDR3 has 14 amino acids. Germline CDR1 reads LGHDT; CDR2 reads YNNKEL (reference sequence). The chain's CDR3 is CASSQDLCGALAYF. CDR3 nucleotides: TGTGCCAGCAGCCAAGATCTCTGTGGGGCCCTGGCGTACTTC.

V usage is TRBV5-4 and J usage is TRBJ2-3; D is uncertain. The CDR3 extends over 12 amino acids. The V and J ends lost 4 bases and 0 bases respectively, with 3 bases between them. The V gene's germline CDR1 is SGHNT and CDR2 YYREEE (reference sequence). This CDR3 is CASSHSTDTQYF. As DNA, the CDR3 is TGTGCCAGCAGCCATAGCACAGATACGCAGTATTTT.

CDR3 nucleotides: TGTGCCAGCAGCTTCAGCAGACAGGGGGCAATACCCTACGAGCAGTACTTC. It is translated as CASSFSRQGAIPYEQYF. The J gene is TRBJ2-7, the V gene TRBV7-2; 10 nucleotides align to TRBD1. CDR3 length equals 17 residues. With 3 bases clipped from V and 2 bases from J, the junction kept 10 bases outside the gene matches. Germline V gene data show CDR1 as SGHTA and CDR2 as FQGNSA.

V gene TRBV19 combines with J gene TRBJ2-3, with TRBD1 as a possible D gene (5 bases). From germline, CDR1 is LNHDA and CDR2 SQIVND (reference sequence). Trimming stripped 6 bases from V and 1 base from J, with 8 bases between. CDR3 length equals 13 residues. In DNA form, the CDR3 reads TGTGCCAGTAGGGACACAGGCACAGATACGCAGTATTTT. Its protein is CASRDTGTDTQYF.

V usage is TRBV18 and J usage is TRBJ1-1; 8 bases line up with TRBD1. The CDR3 has 15 residues. Germline V gene lookup returns CDR1 KGHSH and CDR2 LQKENI. V shed 1 base and J 4 bases; nucleotides not matched to a gene: 5. CDR3: CASSPHSGGGTEAFF. CDR3 nucleotide sequence: TGTGCCAGCTCACCACACTCAGGGGGCGGCACTGAAGCTTTCTTT.

V and J are TRBV4-3 and TRBJ2-1, with D maybe TRBD2 (6 bases). The CDR3 loop spans 16 amino acids. V lost 3 bases, J lost 5 bases, and 17 bases lay in between. The germline V gene encodes CDR1 LGHNA and CDR2 YSLEER. CDR3 region: CASSHTPGLGDNEQFF. CDR3 sequence (DNA): TGCGCCAGCAGCCATACTCCGGGACTGGGAGACAATGAGCAGTTCTTC.

The chain employs TRBV5-4 and TRBJ1-6, with 8 bases lining up with TRBD1. This CDR3 region has 15 residues. V trimming: 6 bases; J trimming: 9 bases; junction bases outside the gene matches: 11. Per the germline V gene, CDR1 is SGHNT and CDR2 is YYREEE (reference sequence). This chain's CDR3 is CASTIGTGGSSPLHF. CDR3 in DNA: TGTGCCAGCACCATCGGGACAGGTGGAAGTTCACCCCTCCACTTT.

This clone was seen only a few times. Additional DNA sequences in this sample encode the identical CDR3. The chain combines TRBV9 with TRBJ1-1; no firm D call. The CDR3 is 12 residues long. Germline V gene lookup returns CDR1 SGDLS and CDR2 YYNGEE. Between the trimmed V and J ends, which lost 0 bases and 4 bases, there was a span of 4 bases. The CDR3 sequence: CASSVGGTEAFF. Here the CDR3 DNA reads TGTGCCAGCAGCGTAGGCGGCACTGAAGCTTTCTTT.

This clone was observed a single time. The chain combines TRBV5-5 with TRBJ1-3; 7 positions match TRBD1. V dropped 1 base and J dropped 0; count of bases not matched to a gene: 4. The germline V gene has CDR1 SGHKS and CDR2 YYEKEE (reference sequence). The CDR3 spans 16 residues. CDR3 sequence reads: CASSLTGAFSGNTIYF. The DNA for the CDR3 is TGTGCCAGCAGCTTGACAGGGGCCTTCTCTGGAAACACCATATATTTT. The full variable domain, in which reference TRBV5-5 and TRBJ1-3 provide the parts outside the CDR3, is DAGVTQSPTHLIKTRGQQVTLRCSPISGHKSVSWYQQVLGQGPQFIFQYYEKEERGRGNFPDRFSARQFPNYSSELNVNALLLGDSALYLCASSLTGAFSGNTIYFGEGSWLTVV.

This chain links TRBV6-5 with TRBJ1-3, with 7 nucleotides matching TRBD1. The CDR3 is made up of 14 amino acids. V lost 6 bases to trimming and J lost 4 bases; unmatched junction nucleotides: 6. CDR1 is MNHEY and CDR2 is SVGAGI in the germline V gene. As DNA, the CDR3 is TGTGCCAGCAGAACAGGGGTGGGAGGAAACACCATATATTTT. Translated, it gives CASRTGVGGNTIYF.

This chain links TRBV29-1 with TRBJ2-1; 7 nucleotides match TRBD2. The CDR3 has 13 amino acids. V lost 7 bases and J lost 4; bases outside the gene matches: 7. CDR1 is SQVTM and CDR2 is ANQGSEA in the germline V gene. CDR3 coding DNA: TGCAGCGAAAAGCGGGGCGATTACAATGAGCAGTTCTTC. This gives the protein CSEKRGDYNEQFF.

This clone was recorded once. V is TRBV3-1 (or the pseudogene TRBV3-2) and J is TRBJ2-7; D perhaps matches TRBD1 (5 bases). Germline CDR1 reads LGHDT; CDR2 reads YNNKEL (reference sequence). The CDR3 has 16 amino acids. The V end was cut by 0 bases, the J end by 1 base, with 13 bases between. This CDR3 is CASSQDSAGWSYEQYF. The CDR3 DNA reads TGTGCCAGCAGCCAAGATTCGGCAGGGTGGTCCTACGAGCAGTACTTC.